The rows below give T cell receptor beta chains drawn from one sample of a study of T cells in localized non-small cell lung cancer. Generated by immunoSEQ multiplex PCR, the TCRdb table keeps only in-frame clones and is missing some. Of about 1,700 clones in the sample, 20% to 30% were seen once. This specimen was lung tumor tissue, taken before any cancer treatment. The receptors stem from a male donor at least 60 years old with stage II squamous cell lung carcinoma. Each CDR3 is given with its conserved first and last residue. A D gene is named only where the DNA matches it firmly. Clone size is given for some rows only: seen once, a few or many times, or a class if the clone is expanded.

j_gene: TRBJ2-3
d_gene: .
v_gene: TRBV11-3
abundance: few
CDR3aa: CASSLGGWSDTQYF
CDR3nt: TGTGCCAGCAGCTTAGGGGGTTGGTCAGATACGCAGTATTTT

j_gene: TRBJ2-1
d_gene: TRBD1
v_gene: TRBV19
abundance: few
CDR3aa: CASSIPGTGNNEQFF
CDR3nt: TGTGCCAGTAGCATCCCCGGGACAGGGAATAATGAGCAGTTCTTC

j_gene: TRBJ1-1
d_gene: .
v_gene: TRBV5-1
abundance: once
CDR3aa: CASSQGLTGTEAFF
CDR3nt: TGCGCCAGCAGCCAAGGCCTTACGGGCACTGAAGCTTTCTTT

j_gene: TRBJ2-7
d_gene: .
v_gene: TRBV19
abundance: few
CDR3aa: CASRDGAWEQYF
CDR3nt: TGTGCCAGCCGGGACGGAGCTTGGGAGCAGTACTTC

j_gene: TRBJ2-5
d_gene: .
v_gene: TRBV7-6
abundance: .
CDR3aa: CASSLEGRRRSETQYF
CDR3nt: TGTGCCAGCAGCTTAGAAGGGAGGCGGAGGTCTGAGACCCAGTACTTC

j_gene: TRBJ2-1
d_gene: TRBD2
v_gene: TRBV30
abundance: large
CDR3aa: CAWTQTSGAYNEQFF
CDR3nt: TGTGCCTGGACCCAGACTAGCGGGGCATACAATGAGCAGTTCTTC

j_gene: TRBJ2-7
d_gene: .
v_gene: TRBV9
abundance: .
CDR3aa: CATQSQGYYEQYF
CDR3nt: TGTGCCACCCAATCCCAGGGCTACTACGAGCAGTACTTC

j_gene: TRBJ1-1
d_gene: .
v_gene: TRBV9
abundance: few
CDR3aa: CASSRALNTEAFF
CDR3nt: TGTGCCAGCAGCAGGGCCCTGAACACTGAAGCTTTCTTT

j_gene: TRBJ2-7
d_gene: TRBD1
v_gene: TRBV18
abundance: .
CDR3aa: CASSPGQGDYEQYF
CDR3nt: TGTGCCAGCTCCCCCGGACAGGGGGACTACGAGCAGTACTTC

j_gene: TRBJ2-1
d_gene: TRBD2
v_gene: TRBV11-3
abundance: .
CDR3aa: CASSRPPASGSVGEQFF
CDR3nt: TGTGCCAGCAGCCGCCCCCCGGCTAGCGGGAGTGTCGGTGAGCAGTTCTTC

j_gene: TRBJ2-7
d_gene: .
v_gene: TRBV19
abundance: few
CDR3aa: CASADYYNEQYF
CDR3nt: TGTGCCAGCGCGGACTATTACAACGAGCAGTACTTC

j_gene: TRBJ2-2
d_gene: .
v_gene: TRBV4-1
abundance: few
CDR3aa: CASSQVEGNTGELFF
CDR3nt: TGCGCCAGCAGCCAAGTCGAGGGGAACACCGGGGAGCTGTTTTTT

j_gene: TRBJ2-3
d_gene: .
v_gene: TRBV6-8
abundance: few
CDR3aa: CASSFYGDTQYF
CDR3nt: TGTGCCAGCAGTTTCTATGGCGATACGCAGTATTTT

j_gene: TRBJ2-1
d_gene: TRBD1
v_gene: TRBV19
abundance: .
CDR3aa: CASRGGLPGQDEQFF
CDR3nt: TGTGCCAGTAGAGGGGGTCTCCCTGGACAGGATGAGCAGTTCTTC

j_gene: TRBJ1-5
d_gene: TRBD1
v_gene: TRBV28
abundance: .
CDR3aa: CASSLMTGGGQPQHF
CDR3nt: TGTGCCAGCAGTTTAATGACAGGGGGCGGTCAGCCCCAGCATTTT

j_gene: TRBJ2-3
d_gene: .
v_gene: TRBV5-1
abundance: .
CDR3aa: CASSLDNRPTDTQYF
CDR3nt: TGCGCCAGCAGCTTGGATAACAGGCCGACAGATACGCAGTATTTT

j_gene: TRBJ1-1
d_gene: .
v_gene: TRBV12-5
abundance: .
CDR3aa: CASGRQGMNTEAFF
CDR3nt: TGTGCTAGTGGCCGCCAAGGGATGAACACTGAAGCTTTCTTT

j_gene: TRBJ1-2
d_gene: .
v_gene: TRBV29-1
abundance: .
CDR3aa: CSVEEVRGAGEGYTF
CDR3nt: TGCAGCGTTGAAGAGGTTAGGGGCGCAGGGGAAGGCTACACCTTC

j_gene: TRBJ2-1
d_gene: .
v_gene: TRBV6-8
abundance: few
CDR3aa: CASSSRKWQGSSYNEQFF
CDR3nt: TGTGCCAGCAGCTCCCGGAAGTGGCAGGGAAGCTCCTACAATGAGCAGTTCTTC

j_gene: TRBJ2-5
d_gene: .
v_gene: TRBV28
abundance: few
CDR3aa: CASSSESSSSQYF
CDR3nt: TGTGCCAGCAGTTCGGAGTCTAGTTCGTCCCAGTACTTC

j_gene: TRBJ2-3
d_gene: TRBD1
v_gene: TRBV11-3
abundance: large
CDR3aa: CASKRTGVYIADTQYF
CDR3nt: TGTGCCAGCAAACGAACAGGGGTATACATAGCAGATACGCAGTATTTT

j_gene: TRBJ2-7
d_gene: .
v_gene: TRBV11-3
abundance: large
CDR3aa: CASSLVGGDTYEQYF
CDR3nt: TGTGCCAGCAGCTTGGTTGGGGGCGACACCTACGAGCAGTACTTC

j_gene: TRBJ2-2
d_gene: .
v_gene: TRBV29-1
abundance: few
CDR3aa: CSVGSGNTGELFF
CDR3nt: TGCAGCGTTGGTTCAGGGAACACCGGGGAGCTGTTTTTT

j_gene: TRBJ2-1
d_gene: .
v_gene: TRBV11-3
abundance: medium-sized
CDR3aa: CASSSTRLVLDEQFF
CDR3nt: TGTGCCAGCAGTTCTACGAGACTAGTACTCGATGAGCAGTTCTTC

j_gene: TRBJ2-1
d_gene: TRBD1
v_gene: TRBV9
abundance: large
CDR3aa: CASSTGTGDEQFF
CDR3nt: TGTGCCAGCAGTACCGGGACAGGGGATGAGCAGTTCTTC

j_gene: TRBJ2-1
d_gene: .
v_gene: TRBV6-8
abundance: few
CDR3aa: CASSYGRAAQFF
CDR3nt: TGTGCCAGCAGTTACGGTCGGGCAGCCCAGTTCTTC

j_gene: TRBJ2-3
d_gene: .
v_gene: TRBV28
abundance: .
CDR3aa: CASSSHPGGADTQYF
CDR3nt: TGTGCCAGCAGTTCACATCCTGGAGGGGCAGATACGCAGTATTTT

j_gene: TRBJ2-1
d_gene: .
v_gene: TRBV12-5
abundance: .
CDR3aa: CASVEGGNEQFF
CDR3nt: TGTGCTAGTGTAGAAGGGGGAAATGAGCAGTTCTTC

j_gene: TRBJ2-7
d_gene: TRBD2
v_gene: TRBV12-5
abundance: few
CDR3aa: CASGNSGGVEQYF
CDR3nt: TGTGCCAGCGGGAATAGCGGGGGTGTTGAGCAGTACTTC

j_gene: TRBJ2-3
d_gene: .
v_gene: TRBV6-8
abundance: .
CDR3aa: CASSSRLTDTQYF
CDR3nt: TGTGCCAGCAGTTCCCGCCTCACAGATACGCAGTATTTT

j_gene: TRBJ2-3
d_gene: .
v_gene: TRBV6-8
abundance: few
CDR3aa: CASRDRDYPTDTQYF
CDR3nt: TGTGCCAGCAGAGACAGGGACTATCCCACAGATACGCAGTATTTT

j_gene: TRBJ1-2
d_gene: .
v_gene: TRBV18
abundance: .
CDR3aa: CASSSGTAQAGYTF
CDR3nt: TGTGCCAGCTCAAGCGGGACCGCCCAGGCGGGCTACACCTTC

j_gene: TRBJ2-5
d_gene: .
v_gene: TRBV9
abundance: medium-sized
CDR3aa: CASSGGLNQETQYF
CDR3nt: TGTGCCAGCAGTGGGGGCCTCAATCAAGAGACCCAGTACTTC

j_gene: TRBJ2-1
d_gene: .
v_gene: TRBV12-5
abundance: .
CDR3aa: CASTAVREQFF
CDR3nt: TGTGCCAGCACGGCGGTAAGAGAGCAGTTCTTC

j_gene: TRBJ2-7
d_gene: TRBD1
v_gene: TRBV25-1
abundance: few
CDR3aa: CASSAEGASTSYEQYF
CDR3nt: TGTGCCAGCAGTGCCGAGGGGGCATCGACCTCCTACGAGCAGTACTTC

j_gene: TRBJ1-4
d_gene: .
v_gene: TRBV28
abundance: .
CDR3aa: CASQPAGATRIIF
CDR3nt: TGTGCCAGCCAACCCGCGGGGGCCACGAGGATAATCTTT

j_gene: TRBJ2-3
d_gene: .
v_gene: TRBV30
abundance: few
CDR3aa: CAWSGDSSTDTQYF
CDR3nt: TGTGCCTGGAGTGGGGATTCCTCCACAGATACGCAGTATTTT

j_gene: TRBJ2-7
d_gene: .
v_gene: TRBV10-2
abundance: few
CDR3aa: CASSEGALYEQYF
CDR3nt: TGCGCCAGCAGTGAAGGGGCCCTCTACGAGCAGTACTTC

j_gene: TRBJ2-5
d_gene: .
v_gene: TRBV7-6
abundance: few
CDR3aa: CASSLDWGIETQYF
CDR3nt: TGTGCCAGCAGCTTGGATTGGGGGATAGAGACCCAGTACTTC

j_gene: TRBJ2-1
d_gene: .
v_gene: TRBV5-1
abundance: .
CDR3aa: CASSLVGLARNDEQFF
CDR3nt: TGCGCCAGCAGCTTGGTAGGCTTGGCGCGGAATGATGAGCAGTTCTTC

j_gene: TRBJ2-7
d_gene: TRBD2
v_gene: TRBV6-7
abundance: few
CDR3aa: CASTGTSGDLPREQYF
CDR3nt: TGTGCCAGCACCGGGACTAGCGGGGATTTGCCGCGGGAGCAGTACTTC

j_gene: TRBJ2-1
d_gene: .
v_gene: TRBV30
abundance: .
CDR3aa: CAWAGERAYNEQFF
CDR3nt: TGTGCCTGGGCCGGGGAGCGGGCCTACAATGAGCAGTTCTTC

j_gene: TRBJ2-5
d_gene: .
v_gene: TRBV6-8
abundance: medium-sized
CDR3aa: CASRPQGRETQYF
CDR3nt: TGTGCCAGCAGGCCTCAGGGGAGGGAGACCCAGTACTTC

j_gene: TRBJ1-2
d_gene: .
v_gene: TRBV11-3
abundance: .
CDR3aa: CASSGIDGTLDGYTF
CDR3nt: TGTGCCAGCAGCGGAATTGACGGAACCCTCGATGGCTACACCTTC

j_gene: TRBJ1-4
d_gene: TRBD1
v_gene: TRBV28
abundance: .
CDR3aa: CASIDRGLVEKLFF
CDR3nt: TGTGCCAGCATCGACAGGGGGCTCGTTGAAAAACTGTTTTTT

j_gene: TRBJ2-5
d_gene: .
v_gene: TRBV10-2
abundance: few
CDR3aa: CASSPGTSGGTQYF
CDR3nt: TGCGCCAGCAGTCCCGGGACTTCGGGTGGGACCCAGTACTTC

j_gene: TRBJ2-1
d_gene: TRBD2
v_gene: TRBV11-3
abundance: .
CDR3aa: CASSLTSGYNEQFF
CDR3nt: TGTGCCAGCAGCTTGACTAGCGGGTACAATGAGCAGTTCTTC